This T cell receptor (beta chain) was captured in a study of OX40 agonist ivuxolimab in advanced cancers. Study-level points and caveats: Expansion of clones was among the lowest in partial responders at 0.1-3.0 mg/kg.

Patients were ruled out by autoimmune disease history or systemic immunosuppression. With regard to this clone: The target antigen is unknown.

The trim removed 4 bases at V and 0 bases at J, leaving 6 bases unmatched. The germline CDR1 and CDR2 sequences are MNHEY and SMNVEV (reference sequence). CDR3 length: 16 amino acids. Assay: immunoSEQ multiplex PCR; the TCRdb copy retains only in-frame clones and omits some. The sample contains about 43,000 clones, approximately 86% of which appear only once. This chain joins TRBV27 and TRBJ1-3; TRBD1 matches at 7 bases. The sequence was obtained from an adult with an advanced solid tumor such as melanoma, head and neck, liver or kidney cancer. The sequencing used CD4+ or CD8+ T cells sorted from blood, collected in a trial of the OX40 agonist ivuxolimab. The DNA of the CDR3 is TGTGCCAGCAGTTCCACAGGGGACTACTCTGGAAACACCATATATTTT. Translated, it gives CASSSTGDYSGNTIYF.